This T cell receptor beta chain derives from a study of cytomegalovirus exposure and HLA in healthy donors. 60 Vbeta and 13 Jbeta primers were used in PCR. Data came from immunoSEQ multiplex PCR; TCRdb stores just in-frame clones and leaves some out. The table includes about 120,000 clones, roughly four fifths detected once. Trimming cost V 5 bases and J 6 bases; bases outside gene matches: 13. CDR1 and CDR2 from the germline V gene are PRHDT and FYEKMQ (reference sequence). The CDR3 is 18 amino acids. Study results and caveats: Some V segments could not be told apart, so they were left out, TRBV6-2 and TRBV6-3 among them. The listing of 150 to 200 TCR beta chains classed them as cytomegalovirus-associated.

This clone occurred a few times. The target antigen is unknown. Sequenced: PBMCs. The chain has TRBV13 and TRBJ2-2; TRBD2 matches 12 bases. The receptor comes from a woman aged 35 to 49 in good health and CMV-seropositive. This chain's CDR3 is CASSTTSGRSTKSGELFF. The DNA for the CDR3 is TGTGCCAGCAGCACGACTAGCGGGAGAAGCACGAAGTCCGGGGAGCTGTTTTTT.